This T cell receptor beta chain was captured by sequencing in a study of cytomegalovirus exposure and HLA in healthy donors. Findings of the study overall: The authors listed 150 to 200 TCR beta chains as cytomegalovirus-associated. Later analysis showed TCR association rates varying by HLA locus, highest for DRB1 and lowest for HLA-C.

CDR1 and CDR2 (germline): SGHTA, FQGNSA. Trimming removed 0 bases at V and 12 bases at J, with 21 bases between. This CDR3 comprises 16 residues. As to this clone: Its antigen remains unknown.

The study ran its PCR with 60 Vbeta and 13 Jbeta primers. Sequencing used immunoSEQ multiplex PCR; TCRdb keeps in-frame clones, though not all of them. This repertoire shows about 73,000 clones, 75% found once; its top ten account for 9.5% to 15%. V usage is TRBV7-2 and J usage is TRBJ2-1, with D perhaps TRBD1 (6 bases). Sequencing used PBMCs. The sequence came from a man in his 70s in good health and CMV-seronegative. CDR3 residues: CASSLAANSRLGGQFF. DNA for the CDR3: TGTGCCAGCAGCTTAGCAGCGAACTCCCGATTAGGGGGGCAGTTCTTC.